These 27 T cell receptor beta chains share one sample of origin, sequenced in a study of T cells after posttransplantation cyclophosphamide (dated by TCRdb to about 2016). The library relied on the immunoSEQ multiplex PCR assay. TCRdb re-hosts the immuneACCESS table, in-frame sequences only. Its copies lack some clones; in the studies checked, an unresolved V gene accounts for under half of them, and the cause for the rest is not known. Recorded for this sample are a few thousand clones; approximately 73% of them occurred a single time. The leading ten clones occupy 52% of the sample. The label giving this sample's treatment or condition can be read as: high-dose cyclophosphamide on days +3 and +4 as single-agent GVHD prophylaxis. Busulfan and fludarabine conditioning, a related or unrelated marrow graft, and cyclophosphamide on days +3 and +4 were given to PTCy patients. The sample was CD8+ T cells sorted from PBMCs, taken around 250 days after a stem cell transplant with posttransplant cyclophosphamide. The receptors shown here come from a male patient between 25 and 39 years old who received an allogeneic stem cell transplant from a related donor, was CMV-positive, and had no GVHD. After transplantation, some T cells may belong to the graft donor instead of the recipient.

V gene TRBV7-3 combines with J gene TRBJ2-1, with a tentative D call TRBD1 (5 bases). The ends were cut back, 1 base at V and 0 bases at J, with 10 bases in the middle. This CDR3 spans 16 amino acids. Germline values: CDR1 SGHTA, CDR2 FQGTGA. CDR3 protein: CASSLNGRVSYNEQFF. In nucleotides, the CDR3 is TGTGCCAGCAGCTTAAATGGCAGGGTCTCCTACAATGAGCAGTTCTTC.

This chain connects TRBV11-2 to TRBJ1-4; D call uncertain. V dropped 2 bases and J dropped 1 base, with 20 bases sitting between them. Germline loops: CDR1 SGHAT, CDR2 FQNNGV. This CDR3 has 19 amino acids. CDR3 sequence reads: CASSLIWERNWGTNEKLFF. The DNA for the CDR3 is TGTGCCAGCAGCTTAATTTGGGAGAGAAATTGGGGAACTAATGAAAAACTGTTTTTT.

In its sample, this clone was seen once. The CDR3 DNA sequence: TGTGCCAGCAGCTTAGGAGCCTTTTCCGAGCAGTACTTC. It codes for CASSLGAFSEQYF. The V gene is TRBV7-6, the J gene TRBJ2-7; D not resolved. CDR1 is SGHVS, CDR2 FNYEAQ, per germline. Trimming took 1 base from V and 6 from J, leaving 10 bases between them. The CDR3 has 13 residues.

The chain carries TRBV27 and TRBJ2-5; 11 nucleotides line up with TRBD2. The CDR3 is made up of 14 amino acids. V gave up 6 bases and J gave up 5 bases; unmatched junction bases: 5. Germline loops: CDR1 MNHEY, CDR2 SMNVEV (reference sequence). CDR3 bases: TGTGCCAGCAGCGTAAGGACTAGCGGGGAGACCCAGTACTTC. This translates into CASSVRTSGETQYF.

The chain carries TRBV21-1 and TRBJ2-7; TRBD1, as called in the table, went unchecked against the DNA. TRBV21-1 is a pseudogene. The CDR3 spans 16 residues. The CDR3 sequence is CASSKREDRGSYEQYF. The CDR3, as DNA: TGTGCCAGCAGCAAGAGAGAAGACAGGGGCTCCTACGAGCAGTACTTC.

The chain has TRBV19 and TRBJ1-5; D possibly corresponds to TRBD1 (5 bases). Germline values: CDR1 LNHDA, CDR2 SQIVND (reference sequence). The CDR3 has 14 amino acids. In DNA, the CDR3 is TGTGCGGTAAGCCTCAGGGACTACAATCAGCCCCAGCATTTT. The encoded protein is CAVSLRDYNQPQHF. Looking up the rest from reference TRBV19 and TRBJ1-5 gives the full variable domain: DGGITQSPKYLFRKEGQNVTLSCEQNLNHDAMYWYRQDPGQGLRLIYYSQIVNDFQKGDIAEGYSVSREKKESFPLTVTSAQKNPTAFYLCAVSLRDYNQPQHFGDGTRLSIL.

This chain links TRBV7-9 with TRBJ2-7, with TRBD1 matching over 10 bases. Germline CDR1 SEHNR, CDR2 FQNEAQ (reference sequence). This CDR3 has 15 residues. J lost 2 bases, V lost 5 bases, and 6 bases had no gene match. The CDR3 reads CASSLPGQGPYEQYF. For the CDR3, the DNA is TGTGCCAGCAGCCTTCCGGGACAGGGGCCCTACGAGCAGTACTTC.

The genes are TRBV30 and TRBJ1-1; D is perhaps TRBD1 (6 bases). CDR1 is GTSNPN and CDR2 is SVGIG in the germline V gene (reference sequence). The CDR3 runs to 12 residues. Trimming took off 3 bases at V and 5 bases at J, with 10 bases between the two ends. CDR3: CAWSRGGTEAFF. The CDR3 nucleotides are TGTGCCTGGAGCAGGGGAGGGACTGAAGCTTTCTTT.

V is TRBV7-9 and J is TRBJ2-1, with TRBD1 as a possible D gene (5 bases). This CDR3 is built from 15 residues. Germline-derived CDR1 and CDR2 are SEHNR and FQNEAQ (reference sequence). The ends were cut back, 4 bases at V and 5 bases at J, with 15 bases in the middle. The CDR3 coding sequence is TGTGCCAGCAGCTCCACAGGTCCCGCTAACAATGAGCAGTTCTTC. Residues: CASSSTGPANNEQFF.

The chain joins TRBV28 to TRBJ2-2, with a weak D call TRBD1 (6 bases). The CDR3 has 17 amino acids. Germline lookup yields CDR1 MDHEN and CDR2 SYDVKM. V lost 5 bases and J 5 bases, leaving 21 bases between the germline ends. CDR3 sequence reads: CASSHPQGRGRTGELFF. The CDR3, as DNA: TGTGCCAGCAGTCACCCACAGGGCCGGGGAAGGACCGGGGAGCTGTTTTTT.

The table lists this clone with a few counts. CDR3 sequence (DNA): TGTGCCAGCAGCCCACAGGGCTCCTATGGCTACACCTTC. Protein sequence: CASSPQGSYGYTF. The chain joins TRBV7-9 to TRBJ1-2; perhaps TRBD1 as D (6 bases). Germline assignment: CDR1 SEHNR and CDR2 FQNEAQ (reference sequence). V lost 5 bases and J 4 bases, leaving 11 bases between the germline ends. This CDR3 has 13 residues.

The genes are TRBV11-3 and TRBJ2-7, with 9 nucleotides matching TRBD2. The CDR3 runs 17 residues. The ends lost 0 bases at V and 7 bases at J; junction bases unmatched: 13. The V gene's germline CDR1 is SGHNT and CDR2 YENEEA. The CDR3 nucleotides are TGTGCCAGCAGCTTAGATCTTGTGTCTAGCGGGGATTATGAGCAGTACTTC. Translated, it gives CASSLDLVSSGDYEQYF.

The chain recombines TRBV27 with TRBJ1-3, with D unresolved. CDR1 MNHEY and CDR2 SMNVEV come from the germline V gene (reference sequence). V lost 5 bases and J lost 2, with 16 bases in between. The CDR3 runs to 16 residues. CDR3 protein: CASSPSPGGTGNTIYF. CDR3 DNA: TGTGCCAGCAGTCCCTCCCCGGGAGGAACTGGAAACACCATATATTTT.

The rearrangement joins TRBV7-2 to TRBJ2-1; weak D call: TRBD2 (6 bases). The germline V gene encodes CDR1 SGHTA and CDR2 FQGNSA. The germline V and J ends were trimmed by 4 bases and 3 bases, with 7 bases remaining between them. This CDR3 is built from 13 residues. CDR3 coding DNA: TGTGCCAGCAGCTGGACTAACTACAATGAGCAGTTCTTC. Amino acid sequence: CASSWTNYNEQFF.

This clone has just a few counts. The CDR3 is CASSDNRGGGTEAFF. The CDR3 bases are TGTGCCAGCTCGGACAACAGGGGAGGCGGCACTGAAGCTTTCTTT. The V and J genes are TRBV28 and TRBJ1-1; 7 nucleotides match TRBD1. Germline CDR1 MDHEN, CDR2 SYDVKM. V gave up 8 bases and J gave up 4 bases; unmatched junction bases: 13. This CDR3 spans 15 amino acids.

The rearrangement links TRBV19 to TRBJ2-1, with TRBD1 as a possible D gene (6 bases). Germline lookup yields CDR1 LNHDA and CDR2 SQIVND (reference sequence). Between the trimmed V and J ends, which lost 3 bases and 6 bases, there was a span of 18 bases. The CDR3 is made up of 16 amino acids. The CDR3 nucleotides are TGTGCCAGTAGTATGGGGCCCAGGGGTATTTCCAATGAGCAGTTCTTC. Translated, it gives CASSMGPRGISNEQFF.

This rearrangement joins TRBV4-3 to TRBJ2-7; D uncertain. V dropped 0 bases and J dropped 3 bases, with 9 bases sitting between them. The CDR3 has 14 residues. CDR1 and CDR2 (germline): LGHNA, YSLEER. The CDR3 here is CASSQDYTIYEQYF. For the CDR3, the DNA is TGCGCCAGCAGCCAAGATTACACCATCTACGAGCAGTACTTC.

The CDR3 coding sequence is TGTGCCAGTAGGTTGGGGACTAGGGGTTTTAGTGAGCAGTTCTTC. Translation: CASRLGTRGFSEQFF. V gene TRBV19 combines with J gene TRBJ2-1, with 8 bases lining up with TRBD2. The CDR3 totals 15 residues. The germline V gene has CDR1 LNHDA and CDR2 SQIVND (reference sequence). V lost 6 bases, J lost 9 bases, and 13 bases stayed unmatched.

This chain connects TRBV19 to TRBJ1-1; 8 bases line up with TRBD1. CDR1 is LNHDA and CDR2 is SQIVND in the germline V gene (reference sequence). The CDR3 has 15 residues. V shed 7 bases and J 6 bases; nucleotides not matched to a gene: 13. The CDR3 loop reads CASTPDRGLVAEAFF. Written as DNA, the CDR3 is TGTGCCAGTACCCCAGACAGGGGCTTAGTTGCTGAAGCTTTCTTT.

The gene calls are TRBV7-9 and TRBJ2-1; TRBD2 matches at 7 bases. The CDR3 is 14 residues long. V lost 5 bases, J lost 7 bases, and 8 bases stayed unmatched. Germline V lookup: CDR1 SEHNR, CDR2 FQNEAQ (reference sequence). The CDR3 loop is CASSLSWGGNEQFF. The CDR3 coding sequence is TGTGCCAGCAGCCTCTCGTGGGGGGGAAATGAGCAGTTCTTC.

The rearrangement uses TRBV5-5 and TRBJ2-3; 7 bases are a match to TRBD2. The V gene end was trimmed by 3 bases and the J gene end by 0 bases; junction bases not matched to a gene: 4. The length of the CDR3 is 15 residues. Germline lookup yields CDR1 SGHKS and CDR2 YYEKEE (reference sequence). CDR3 sequence reads: CASSSSGSSTDTQYF. The CDR3 region has the DNA TGTGCCAGCAGCTCTAGCGGCTCTAGCACAGATACGCAGTATTTT.

The J gene is TRBJ2-5, the V gene TRBV21-1; the D segment call TRBD2 is taken from the table without a DNA check. TRBV21-1 is a pseudogene segment. The CDR3 runs to 20 residues. CDR3 in amino acids: CASSKAQRSSRAGEEETQYF. The CDR3 DNA sequence: TGTGCCAGCAGCAAAGCCCAACGGTCATCCCGGGCGGGGGAAGAAGAGACCCAGTACTTC.

Concerning this clone itself: A read error is the likely source, as a far larger clone sits one nucleotide away. V is TRBV7-6 and J is TRBJ2-1, with TRBD2 as a possible D gene (6 bases). Between the trimmed V and J ends, which lost 5 bases and 6 bases, there was a span of 14 bases. CDR3 size: 14 residues. The germline gives CDR1 SGHVS, CDR2 FNYEAQ. The CDR3, as DNA: TGTGCCAGCAGCCAAGGGGAGGAGGGCAATGAGCAGTTCTTC. Protein: CASSQGEEGNEQFF. Looking up the rest from reference TRBV7-6 and TRBJ2-1 gives the full variable domain: GAGVSQSPRYKVTKRGQDVALRCDPISGHVSLYWYRQALGQGPEFLTYFNYEAQQDKSGLPNDRFSAERPEGSISTLTIQRTEQRDSAMYRCASSQGEEGNEQFFGPGTRLTVL.

The rearrangement joins TRBV7-2 to TRBJ1-4; D remains unclear. The length of the CDR3 is 13 residues. The V gene lost 4 bases and the J gene lost 8 bases, with 11 bases spanning the gap. Germline values: CDR1 SGHTA, CDR2 FQGNSA. For the CDR3, the DNA is TGTGCCAGCAGCTCCGGGATACGGGAAAAACTGTTTTTT. It yields the protein CASSSGIREKLFF.

Points on this clone: A far bigger clonotype differs at one base, so this is likely a read error. The same CDR3 arises from other DNA sequences in this sample as well. This chain's CDR3 is CASSQGEEGNEQFF. The CDR3 DNA sequence: TGTGCCAGCAGCCAAGGGGAGGAGGGCAATGAGCAGTTCTTC. V gene TRBV5-4 combines with J gene TRBJ2-1; D possibly corresponds to TRBD2 (6 bases). CDR3 length: 14 amino acids. The germline CDR1 and CDR2 sequences are SGHNT and YYREEE (reference sequence). V was trimmed by 4 bases and J by 6 bases, leaving 14 bases between them.

The chain uses TRBV7-9 and TRBJ2-3, with D uncertain. The V gene lost 2 bases and the J gene lost 6 bases, with 6 bases spanning the gap. Germline loops: CDR1 SEHNR, CDR2 FQNEAQ (reference sequence). The CDR3 is 12 residues long. The CDR3 is CASSLNQDTQYF. The CDR3 DNA reads TGTGCCAGCAGCTTAAATCAGGATACGCAGTATTTT.

The rearrangement links TRBV10-1 to TRBJ2-7, with TRBD2 matching 11 bases. After removal of 3 bases from V and 2 bases from J, the junction contained 6 bases not matched to a gene. The CDR3 spans 16 residues. Per germline, CDR1 WNHNN and CDR2 SYGVQD (reference sequence). CDR3 amino acids: CASSEDPSGGTYEQYF. CDR3 DNA: TGCGCCAGCAGTGAAGACCCTAGCGGGGGGACCTACGAGCAGTACTTC.